The 5 T cell receptor beta chains given below trace back to one sample, sequenced in a study of T cells in Graves' hyperthyroidism and ophthalmopathy. TCR beta CDR3 regions were amplified from RNA. HTBI primers were used for first-round RT-PCR of the TCR CDR3. TCRdb redid the calling of the multiplex PCR reads with MiXCR, one entry per CDR3 protein. The sample has hundreds of thousands of distinct CDR3 sequences, around 15% seen once. What was sequenced was blood. The receptors shown here come from a woman under 30 with Graves' hyperthyroidism.

This clonotype was seen a handful of times. The chain combines TRBV6-2 or TRBV6-3 with TRBJ1-5, with 7 bases identical to TRBD1. Trimming at V came to 6 bases and at J to 8 bases, leaving 7 bases not matched to a gene. This CDR3 contains 13 residues. Germline V gene sequence: CDR1 MNHEY, CDR2 SVGEGT. CDR3 in amino acids: CASRKQGMEPQHF. The CDR3 coding sequence is TGTGCCAGCAGGAAACAGGGGATGGAGCCCCAGCATTTT.

The gene calls are TRBV7-9 and TRBJ2-2; weak D call: TRBD2 (5 bases). The germline V and J ends were trimmed by 6 bases and 2 bases, with 16 bases remaining between them. The CDR3 spans 16 residues. From germline, CDR1 is SEHNR and CDR2 FQNEAQ (reference sequence). The CDR3 region has the DNA TGTGCCAGCAGACCCGGGGTTGAGGATAACACCGGGGAGCTGTTTTTT. Translating it yields CASRPGVEDNTGELFF.

DNA for the CDR3: TGTGCCAGCAGCGCCGACCCGGGAGGAGCGGGGGATGAAAAACTGTTTTTT. Protein sequence: CASSADPGGAGDEKLFF. The chain recombines TRBV7-6 with TRBJ1-4, with D possibly being TRBD1 (5 bases). Per germline, CDR1 SGHVS and CDR2 FNYEAQ. The V end was cut by 5 bases, the J end by 6 bases, with 22 bases between. The CDR3 is 17 amino acids.

Ten or more counts support this clonotype. This chain links TRBV12-3 or TRBV12-4 with TRBJ1-3; D remains ambiguous. V lost 5 bases and J lost 3, with 20 bases in between. The CDR3 covers 17 residues. The CDR3 sequence is CASSLLRRTDLGNTIYF. CDR3 coding DNA: TGTGCCAGCAGTCTCCTACGTCGCACCGATCTTGGAAACACCATATATTTT.

This clonotype appeared a few times. The chain uses TRBV27 and TRBJ1-2, with 7 bases fitting TRBD1. The V gene's germline CDR1 is MNHEY and CDR2 SMNVEV (reference sequence). The CDR3 is 13 amino acids. With 3 bases clipped from V and 5 bases from J, the junction kept 3 bases outside the gene matches. The CDR3 sequence: CASSLEGQYGYTF. The CDR3 nucleotides are TGTGCCAGCAGTTTGGAGGGACAGTATGGCTACACCTTC.